The source of this T cell receptor (beta chain) is a study of identical twins. A word on this clonotype: Its antigen is undetermined.

V lost 3 bases, J lost 0 bases, and 12 bases lay in between. The length of the CDR3 is 16 residues. Germline V gives CDR1 SGHTA, CDR2 FQGNSA. Notes on the study in general: The analysis was cross-sectional rather than longitudinal within donors. Carriage of fewer insertions was seen in abundant cord blood beta clonotypes, whereas memory repertoires showed none.

Template switching added a universal primer site; cDNA carried unique molecular identifiers. TCRdb processed the 5' RACE reads anew with MiXCR; each CDR3 protein has one entry. The table includes 420,000 or so distinct CDR3 sequences, roughly 20% detected once. The gene calls are TRBV7-2 and TRBJ2-1; D is undetermined. This receptor was obtained from a man aged 50 to 59 in good health. The sample was naive T cells sorted from blood. CDR3 in amino acids: CASSLSWDPSYNEQFF. The CDR3, as DNA: TGTGCCAGCAGCTTGTCCTGGGATCCCTCCTACAATGAGCAGTTCTTC.